The present T cell receptor (beta chain) was sequenced within a study of cytomegalovirus exposure and HLA in healthy donors. Study results and limitations: Presence/absence analysis assumed near-uniform sequencing depth across donors.

PCR employed 60 Vbeta and 13 Jbeta primers. Libraries were prepared by immunoSEQ multiplex PCR; TCRdb keeps only in-frame clonotypes and omits some of them. The table records under 150,000 clones, around four fifths of them present only once. Germline CDR1 reads MNHEY; CDR2 reads SVGAGI. V lost 4 bases to trimming and J lost 11 bases; unmatched junction nucleotides: 14. The CDR3 is 15 amino acids. As to this clone: The antigen remains unidentified.

The sample taken for sequencing was PBMCs. This chain connects TRBV6-5 to TRBJ2-7; 10 bases align to TRBD2. The TCR was taken from a boy aged 5-17 years in good health and CMV-seronegative. CDR3 in DNA: TGTGCCAGCAGTTCCACCGGGACTAGCGCCCTTCGGAAGTACTTC. Residues: CASSSTGTSALRKYF.